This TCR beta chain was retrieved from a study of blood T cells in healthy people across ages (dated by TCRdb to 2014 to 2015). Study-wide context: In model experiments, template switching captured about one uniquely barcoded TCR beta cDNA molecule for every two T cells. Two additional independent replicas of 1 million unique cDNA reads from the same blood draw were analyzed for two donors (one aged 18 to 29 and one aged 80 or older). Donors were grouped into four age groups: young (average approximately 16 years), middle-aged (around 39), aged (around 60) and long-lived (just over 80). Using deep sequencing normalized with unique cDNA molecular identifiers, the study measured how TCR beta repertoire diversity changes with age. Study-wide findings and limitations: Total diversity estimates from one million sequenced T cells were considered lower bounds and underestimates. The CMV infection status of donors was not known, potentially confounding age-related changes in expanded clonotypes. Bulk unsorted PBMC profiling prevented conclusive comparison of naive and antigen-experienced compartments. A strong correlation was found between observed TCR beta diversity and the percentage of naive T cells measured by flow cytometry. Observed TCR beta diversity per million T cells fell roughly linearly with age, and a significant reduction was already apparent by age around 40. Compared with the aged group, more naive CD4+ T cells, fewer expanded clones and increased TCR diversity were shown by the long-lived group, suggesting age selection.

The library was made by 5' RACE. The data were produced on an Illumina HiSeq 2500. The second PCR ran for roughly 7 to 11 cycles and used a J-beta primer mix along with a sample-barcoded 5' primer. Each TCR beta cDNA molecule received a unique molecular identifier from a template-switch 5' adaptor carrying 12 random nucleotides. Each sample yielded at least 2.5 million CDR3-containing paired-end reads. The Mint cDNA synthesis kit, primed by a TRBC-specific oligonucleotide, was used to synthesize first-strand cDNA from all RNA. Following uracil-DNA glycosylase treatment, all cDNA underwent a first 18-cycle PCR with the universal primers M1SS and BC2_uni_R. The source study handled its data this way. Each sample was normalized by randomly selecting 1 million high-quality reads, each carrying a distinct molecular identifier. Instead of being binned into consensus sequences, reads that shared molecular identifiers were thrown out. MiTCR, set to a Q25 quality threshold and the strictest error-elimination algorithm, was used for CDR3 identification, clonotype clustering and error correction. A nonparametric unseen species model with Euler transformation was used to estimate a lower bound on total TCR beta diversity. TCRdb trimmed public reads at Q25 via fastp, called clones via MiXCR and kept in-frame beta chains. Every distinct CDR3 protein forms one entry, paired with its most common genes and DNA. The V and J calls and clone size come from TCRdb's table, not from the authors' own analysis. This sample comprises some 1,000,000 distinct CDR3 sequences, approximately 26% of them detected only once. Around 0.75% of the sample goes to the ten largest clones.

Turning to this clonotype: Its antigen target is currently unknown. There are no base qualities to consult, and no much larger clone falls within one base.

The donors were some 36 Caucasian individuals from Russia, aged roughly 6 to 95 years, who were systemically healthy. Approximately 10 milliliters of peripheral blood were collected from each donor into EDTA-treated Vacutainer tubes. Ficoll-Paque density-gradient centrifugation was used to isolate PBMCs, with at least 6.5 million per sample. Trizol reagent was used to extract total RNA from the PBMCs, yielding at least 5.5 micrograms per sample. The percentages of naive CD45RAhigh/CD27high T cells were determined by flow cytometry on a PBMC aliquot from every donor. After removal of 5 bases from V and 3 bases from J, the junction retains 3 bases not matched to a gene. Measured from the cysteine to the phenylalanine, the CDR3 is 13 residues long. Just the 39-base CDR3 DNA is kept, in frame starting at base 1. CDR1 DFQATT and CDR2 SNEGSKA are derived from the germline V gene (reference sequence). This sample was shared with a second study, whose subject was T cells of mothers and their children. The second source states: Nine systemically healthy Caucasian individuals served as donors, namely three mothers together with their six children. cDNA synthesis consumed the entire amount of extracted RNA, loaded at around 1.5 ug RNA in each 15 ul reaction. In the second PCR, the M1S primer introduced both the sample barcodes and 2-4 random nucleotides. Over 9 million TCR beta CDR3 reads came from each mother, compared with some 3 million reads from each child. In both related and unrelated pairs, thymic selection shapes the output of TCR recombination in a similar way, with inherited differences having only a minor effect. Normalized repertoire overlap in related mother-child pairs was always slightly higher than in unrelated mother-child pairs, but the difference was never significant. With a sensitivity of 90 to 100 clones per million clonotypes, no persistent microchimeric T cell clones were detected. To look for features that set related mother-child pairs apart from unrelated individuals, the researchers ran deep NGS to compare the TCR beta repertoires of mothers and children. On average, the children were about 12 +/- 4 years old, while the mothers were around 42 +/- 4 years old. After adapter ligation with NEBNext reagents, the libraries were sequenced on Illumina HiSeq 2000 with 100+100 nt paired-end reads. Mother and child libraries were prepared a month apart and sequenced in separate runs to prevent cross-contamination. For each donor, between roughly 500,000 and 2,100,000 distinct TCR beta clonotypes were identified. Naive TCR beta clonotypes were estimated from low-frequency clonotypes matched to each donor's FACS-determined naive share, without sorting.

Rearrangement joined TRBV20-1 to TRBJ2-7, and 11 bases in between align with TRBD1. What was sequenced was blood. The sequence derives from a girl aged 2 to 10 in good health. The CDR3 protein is CSASGTGGYEQYF. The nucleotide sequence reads TGCAGTGCTTCCGGGACAGGGGGCTACGAGCAGTACTTC.